This record looks at one TCR beta chain sequence and its context. The authors' processing: By means of reference gene primer amplification, nucleated cell counts were estimated. Some clones are missing from TCRdb's copy, which holds only in-frame ones; the method was immunoSEQ multiplex PCR. The V and J calls and clone size come from that table; D and trimming were worked out from the DNA. Here the sample spans around 170,000 clones, roughly four fifths being singletons. This entry belongs to a study of blood T cell repertoires in COVID-19. Whole-study context: Whether acute or convalescent, the COVID-19 samples came from the United States, Italy and Spain. The analysed material was cDNA or gDNA that came from T cells, B-cell-depleted T cells, or PBMCs.

Sequencing input: peripheral blood. The sequence was collected from a woman between 40 and 50 years old with acute or convalescent COVID-19.

The CDR3 coding sequence is TGTGCCAGCAGTGATATGGGTTGGGGGGCCTACGAGCAGTACTTC. Translated, it gives CASSDMGWGAYEQYF. The chain combines TRBV6-1 with TRBJ2-7; D perhaps matches TRBD2 (6 bases). The germline gives CDR1 MNHNS, CDR2 SASEGT. The CDR3 sequence is 15 residues long. Trimming took 3 bases from V and 2 from J, leaving 14 bases between them.